Following are 7 T cell receptor beta chains from one sample sequenced in a study of regulatory and conventional T cells in breast cancer. TCRdb recomputed calls from the PCR reads with MiXCR, one row per CDR3 protein. The sample has approximately 1,500 distinct CDR3 sequences; over 50% are singletons. Sequenced material: regulatory T cells from blood. All receptors come from a female donor in good health.

The sample holds a few counts of this clonotype. The chain carries TRBV5-1 and TRBJ1-5, with a weak D call TRBD1 (5 bases). V was clipped by 5 bases and J by 1 base, with 16 bases between them. Germline lookup yields CDR1 SGHRS and CDR2 YFSETQ. The CDR3 is 16 residues long. The CDR3 DNA reads as TGCGCCAGCAGTGGGAGGGGTTGGGTCAGCAATCAGCCCCAGCATTTT. It yields the protein CASSGRGWVSNQPQHF.

The chain is built from TRBV11-2 and TRBJ2-7; D uncertain. CDR3 size: 15 residues. Between the trimmed V and J ends, which lost 0 bases and 3 bases, there was a span of 12 bases. Germline lookup yields CDR1 SGHAT and CDR2 FQNNGV. CDR3 in DNA: TGTGCCAGCAGCTTAGACGGTGTCCTCCACTACGAGCAGTACTTC. Translation: CASSLDGVLHYEQYF.

The chain employs TRBV5-1 and TRBJ2-3; tentative D call: TRBD1 (5 bases). The ends were cut back, 0 bases at V and 3 bases at J, with 8 bases in the middle. The CDR3 is made up of 14 amino acids. CDR1 is SGHRS and CDR2 is YFSETQ in the germline V gene. The CDR3 is CASSLGAGTDTQYF. The CDR3 DNA follows: TGCGCCAGCAGCTTGGGGGCAGGGACAGATACGCAGTATTTT.

V is TRBV15 and J is TRBJ1-3; D uncertain. The CDR3 is 14 residues long. Germline CDR1 is LNHNV and CDR2 is YYDKDF (reference sequence). V lost 3 bases, J lost 7 bases, and 13 bases lay in between. The CDR3 DNA reads TGTGCCACCAGCAGGGGAGGCGAAGGGAACACCATATATTTT. Translation gives CATSRGGEGNTIYF.

The chain uses TRBV10-3 and TRBJ2-7; TRBD1 might be the D (6 bases). The CDR3 runs 15 residues. Trimming cost V 0 bases and J 3 bases, with 12 bases left between them. From germline, CDR1 is ENHRY and CDR2 SYGVKD. CDR3 DNA sequence: TGTGCCATCAGTGAGTCGATTCAGGGGATCTACGAGCAGTACTTC. Translation: CAISESIQGIYEQYF.

This clonotype appeared a single time. The chain has TRBV4-2 and TRBJ2-3; 10 positions match TRBD1. Germline CDR1 and CDR2: LGHNA and YNFKEQ. Trimming took 0 bases from V and 8 from J; bases not matched to a gene: 8. This CDR3 is 16 amino acids long. For the CDR3, the DNA is TGTGCCAGCAGCCAAGATACGACAGGGGGCTACGGTACGCAGTATTTT. Protein product: CASSQDTTGGYGTQYF.

This rearrangement joins TRBV18 to TRBJ2-7; TRBD2 is a possible D gene (6 bases). Germline V lookup: CDR1 KGHSH, CDR2 LQKENI. The CDR3 sequence is 15 residues long. V shed 3 bases and J shed 5 bases, with 17 bases lying between them. CDR3 loop: CASSPRLESNHEQYF. The CDR3 nucleotides read TGTGCCAGCTCACCCCGACTAGAATCGAACCACGAGCAGTACTTC.